The 28 T cell receptor beta chains below were found in one sample sequenced in a study of T cells in localized non-small cell lung cancer. Method: immunoSEQ multiplex PCR; TCRdb's copy keeps in-frame clones and lacks some. The data show about 2,600 clones, approximately 44% seen once. The source material was lung tumor tissue, sampled before any cancer treatment. Receptors originate from a woman aged 35 to 70 with stage II squamous cell lung carcinoma.

The rearrangement joins TRBV11-3 to TRBJ2-7; D gene uncertain. CDR1 is SGHNT, CDR2 YENEEA, per germline. This CDR3 contains 14 residues. Deletions cut 1 base from V and 2 bases from J, with 9 bases between. The CDR3 DNA reads as TGTGCCAGCAGCTTAGGCGCGGTTACCTACGAGCAGTACTTC. Residues: CASSLGAVTYEQYF.

The chain employs TRBV19 and TRBJ1-3, with 8 bases that match TRBD1. The germline V gene has CDR1 LNHDA and CDR2 SQIVND (reference sequence). The V and J ends lost 5 bases and 0 bases, in that order; junction bases with no gene match: 9. The CDR3 has 17 residues. The CDR3 loop is CASSSAGTGDSGNTIYF. The CDR3 DNA reads as TGTGCCAGTAGTTCCGCCGGGACAGGCGACTCTGGAAACACCATATATTTT.

The chain combines TRBV15 with TRBJ2-4, with no clear D. The CDR3 length is 14 residues. From germline, CDR1 is LNHNV and CDR2 YYDKDF (reference sequence). V was clipped by 6 bases and J by 1 base, with 10 bases between them. CDR3 protein: CATRATGAKNIQYF. For the CDR3, the DNA is TGTGCCACCAGGGCGACGGGCGCCAAAAACATTCAGTACTTC.

The CDR3: CASSEGGRLAGLANTGELFF. CDR3 coding DNA: TGTGCCAGCAGTGAAGGGGGGAGACTAGCGGGACTCGCGAACACCGGGGAGCTGTTTTTT. The chain links TRBV9 to TRBJ2-2; 11 nucleotides agree with TRBD2. The V gene's germline CDR1 is SGDLS and CDR2 YYNGEE. J lost 0 bases, V lost 5 bases, and 15 bases had no gene match. The CDR3 length is 20 residues.

This rearrangement joins TRBV18 to TRBJ1-1, with 10 positions matching TRBD1. Trimming cost V 3 bases and J 4 bases; bases outside gene matches: 5. The CDR3 runs 15 residues. Germline V lookup: CDR1 KGHSH, CDR2 LQKENI. This chain's CDR3 is CASSPPGQGITEAFF. The DNA for the CDR3 is TGTGCCAGCTCACCCCCGGGACAGGGGATCACTGAAGCTTTCTTT.

This clone was observed a handful of times. V usage is TRBV11-3 and J usage is TRBJ2-7; no clear D. The germline V gene has CDR1 SGHNT and CDR2 YENEEA. The CDR3 covers 15 residues. V dropped 4 bases and J dropped 2 bases, with 15 bases sitting between them. The CDR3 reads CASSSQTTRTYEQYF. CDR3 nucleotide sequence: TGTGCCAGCAGCTCCCAGACCACCCGGACCTACGAGCAGTACTTC.

This chain connects TRBV19 to TRBJ1-5, with D maybe TRBD1 (5 bases). CDR3 size: 17 residues. Trimming cost V 0 bases and J 4 bases, with 16 bases left between them. Germline V gene sequence: CDR1 LNHDA, CDR2 SQIVND (reference sequence). CDR3 loop: CASSIDQRGSVNQPQHF. The CDR3 DNA follows: TGTGCCAGTAGTATAGATCAAAGGGGATCTGTGAATCAGCCCCAGCATTTT.

The V gene is TRBV28, the J gene TRBJ2-7, with 11 positions matching TRBD1. Looked up from germline, CDR1 is MDHEN and CDR2 is SYDVKM. V lost 6 bases, J lost 3 bases, and 1 base stayed unmatched. The CDR3 has 13 amino acids. CDR3 nucleotide sequence: TGTGCCAGCAGGGGACAGGGGGTCTACGAGCAGTACTTC. This gives the protein CASRGQGVYEQYF.

The chain uses TRBV28 and TRBJ2-1, with D perhaps TRBD2 (6 bases). Germline V gene lookup returns CDR1 MDHEN and CDR2 SYDVKM. The V end was cut by 3 bases, the J end by 2 bases, with 11 bases between. This CDR3 has 15 residues. CDR3 protein: CASSLSGAPYNEQFF. CDR3 coding DNA: TGTGCCAGCAGTTTGTCGGGAGCGCCCTACAATGAGCAGTTCTTC.

The count of this clone is one. The rearrangement joins TRBV29-1 to TRBJ2-7; 10 nucleotides agree with TRBD2. Germline V gene lookup returns CDR1 SQVTM and CDR2 ANQGSEA. J was trimmed by 1 base and V by 8 bases; bases with no gene match: 8. This CDR3 spans 14 amino acids. CDR3 in amino acids: CSIGLADDSYEQYF. CDR3 nucleotides: TGCAGCATAGGACTAGCGGACGATTCCTACGAGCAGTACTTC.

The chain combines TRBV28 with TRBJ2-7; 8 bases fit TRBD2. The CDR3 runs to 14 residues. Trimming took 2 bases from V and 1 from J; bases not matched to a gene: 1. Germline V gives CDR1 MDHEN, CDR2 SYDVKM. This CDR3 reads CASSLAGGSYEQYV. In nucleotides, the CDR3 is TGTGCCAGCAGTTTAGCGGGGGGATCCTACGAGCAGTACGTC.

There are a few counts of this clone. This sequence joins TRBV6-8 and TRBJ2-7, with TRBD1 matching over 7 bases. Germline CDR1 is MNHGY and CDR2 is SAAAGT. This CDR3 comprises 13 residues. The trim removed 5 bases at V and 6 bases at J, leaving 7 bases unmatched. Here the CDR3 reads CASSPTGVGEQYV. The CDR3, as DNA: TGTGCCAGCAGTCCTACAGGGGTAGGCGAGCAGTACGTC.

This rearrangement joins TRBV9 to TRBJ2-7, with 13 bases fitting TRBD2. The junction had 3 bases not matched to a gene; V was cut back by 3 bases and J by 3 bases. Per germline, CDR1 SGDLS and CDR2 YYNGEE. CDR3 length equals 15 residues. CDR3 sequence: CASSAGLAGDYEQYF. The CDR3 coding sequence is TGTGCCAGCAGCGCAGGACTAGCGGGAGACTACGAGCAGTACTTC.

This clone was detected once. V usage is TRBV28 and J usage is TRBJ2-2; TRBD1 is a possible D gene (6 bases). Germline values: CDR1 MDHEN, CDR2 SYDVKM. The CDR3 spans 16 residues. Trimming left V 5 bases short and J 2 bases short, with 15 bases between. The DNA of the CDR3 is TGTGCCAGCAGTGCGGCCGGGACATCTAACACCGGGGAGCTGTTTTTT. Translation: CASSAAGTSNTGELFF.

This sequence joins TRBV28 and TRBJ1-2; 7 bases are shared with TRBD1. The germline V gene encodes CDR1 MDHEN and CDR2 SYDVKM. Germline trimming cut 1 base from V and 6 bases from J; bases unmatched to any gene: 8. The length of the CDR3 is 15 residues. CDR3 bases: TGTGCCAGCAGTTTATCGGGCAGGGGGGGTAATGGCTACACCTTC. It yields the protein CASSLSGRGGNGYTF.

The chain has TRBV9 and TRBJ2-2; D not resolved. Deletions cut 1 base from V and 8 bases from J, with 9 bases between. The CDR3 is 13 amino acids. CDR1 and CDR2 from the germline V gene are SGDLS and YYNGEE. Written as DNA, the CDR3 is TGTGCCAGCAGCGTACTCCCTGAGGGGGAGCTGTTTTTT. This sequence encodes CASSVLPEGELFF.

The chain employs TRBV2 and TRBJ1-1; the D gene is possibly TRBD1 (5 bases). CDR3 length: 12 amino acids. Trimming shortened V by 8 bases and J by 4 bases, and 11 bases separated the two germline ends. Germline-derived CDR1 and CDR2 are SNHLY and FYNNEI. The CDR3 reads CASGGDSTEAFF. CDR3 sequence (DNA): TGTGCCAGCGGGGGGGATAGCACTGAAGCTTTCTTT.

The chain joins TRBV9 to TRBJ1-4, with TRBD1 identical over 8 bases. Per the germline V gene, CDR1 is SGDLS and CDR2 is YYNGEE. The junction had 4 bases not matched to a gene; V was cut back by 2 bases and J by 7 bases. CDR3 length: 14 amino acids. This CDR3 reads CASSVQGAGEKLFF. For the CDR3, the DNA is TGTGCCAGCAGCGTCCAGGGGGCCGGTGAAAAACTGTTTTTT.

The genes are TRBV14 and TRBJ2-2; no reliable D call. CDR1 SGHDN and CDR2 FVKESK come from the germline V gene. The CDR3 covers 14 residues. V shed 1 base and J shed 7 bases, with 10 bases lying between them. For the CDR3, the DNA is TGTGCCAGCAGCCAAGTAATAGCAGACGGGGAGCTGTTTTTT. Encoded protein: CASSQVIADGELFF.

Sample share makes this clone medium-sized. The CDR3 spells CASSALAGLGYEQFF. The CDR3 nucleotides are TGTGCCAGCAGTGCTCTAGCGGGCCTAGGGTATGAGCAGTTCTTC. V and J are TRBV6-8 and TRBJ2-1, with 8 nucleotides matching TRBD2. With V trimmed by 5 bases and J by 8 bases, 11 bases remained unmatched. The CDR3 consists of 15 residues. Germline assignment: CDR1 MNHGY and CDR2 SAAAGT.

This clone has only a few counts. The chain uses TRBV9 and TRBJ1-1, with D hard to call. Germline CDR1 SGDLS, CDR2 YYNGEE. The CDR3 is made up of 14 amino acids. Trimming shortened V by 1 base and J by 0 bases, and 7 bases separated the two germline ends. The CDR3 nucleotides are TGTGCCAGCAGCGTAAGCGTAATGAACACTGAAGCTTTCTTT. It encodes CASSVSVMNTEAFF.

A single count supports this clone. The chain combines TRBV28 with TRBJ2-1, with 8 bases aligning to TRBD2. CDR1 and CDR2 (germline): MDHEN, SYDVKM. After removal of 6 bases from V and 7 bases from J, the junction contained 11 bases not matched to a gene. The CDR3 has 15 amino acids. The CDR3 loop reads CASRLPGLGRNEQFF. CDR3 DNA: TGTGCCAGCAGACTCCCGGGACTAGGTCGGAATGAGCAGTTCTTC.

V and J are TRBV9 and TRBJ1-4; D call uncertain. V lost 3 bases to trimming and J lost 0 bases, with 9 bases between them. Per germline, CDR1 SGDLS and CDR2 YYNGEE. The CDR3 loop spans 15 amino acids. DNA of the CDR3: TGTGCCAGCAGCGACCCGGGAACAACTAATGAAAAACTGTTTTTT. Its translation: CASSDPGTTNEKLFF.

The chain joins TRBV29-1 to TRBJ2-2; tentatively, D is TRBD1 or TRBD2 (6 bases each). CDR3 size: 12 residues. The germline gives CDR1 SQVTM, CDR2 ANQGSEA. Deletions cut 4 bases from V and 6 bases from J, with 9 bases between. The CDR3 sequence is CSVVRGAGELFF. CDR3 coding DNA: TGCAGCGTTGTGAGGGGGGCCGGGGAGCTGTTTTTT.

The rearrangement uses TRBV11-3 and TRBJ2-1; 7 bases map to TRBD1. This CDR3 has 16 amino acids. The germline CDR1 and CDR2 sequences are SGHNT and YENEEA. With V trimmed by 5 bases and J by 4 bases, 11 bases remained unmatched. CDR3 sequence (DNA): TGTGCCAGCAGCCCGACTAACAGGGGACCTTACAATGAGCAGTTCTTC. Translation: CASSPTNRGPYNEQFF.

This clone has a handful of counts. This rearrangement joins TRBV9 to TRBJ1-3; tentatively, D is TRBD1 (6 bases). CDR1 SGDLS and CDR2 YYNGEE come from the germline V gene. V was cut by 6 bases and J by 4 bases, with 11 bases left in between. The CDR3 has 13 amino acids. The CDR3 loop reads CASTRDIGNTIYF. CDR3 DNA: TGTGCCAGCACTAGGGACATAGGAAACACCATATATTTT.

This clone was found once. This chain connects TRBV29-1 to TRBJ2-3, with 7 bases aligning to TRBD1. The germline CDR1 and CDR2 sequences are SQVTM and ANQGSEA. Germline trimming cut 5 bases from V and 5 bases from J; bases unmatched to any gene: 7. The CDR3 spans 13 residues. The CDR3 bases are TGCAGCGTTTTGAGAGGGGGCCAAGATACGCAGTATTTT. Translated: CSVLRGGQDTQYF.

By its share, this clone is medium-sized. This chain links TRBV7-5 with TRBJ2-3; the DNA was not used to check the table's D call, TRBD1. TRBV7-5 is marked as a pseudogene. The CDR3 is made up of 14 amino acids. CDR3 amino acids: CASTFDRATDTQYF. The CDR3 bases are TGTGCCAGCACCTTTGACAGAGCCACAGATACGCAGTATTTT.